This T cell receptor beta chain was captured in a study of blood T cell repertoires in COVID-19. The wider study: Samples representing acute and convalescent COVID-19 were sourced from the United States, Italy and Spain. Sample material is recorded as cDNA or gDNA derived from T cells, B-cell-depleted T cells, or PBMCs.

Cohort assignment relied on participant-reported clinical history. Recovered status in Cohort 3 required two negative PCRs, clearance, or symptom resolution. Only in-frame clones appear in the TCRdb table, and some are missing; sequencing was by immunoSEQ multiplex PCR. Of hundreds of thousands of clones listed, roughly nine tenths are singletons. The receptor was isolated from a man aged 30 to 39 who had recovered from COVID-19. Sequencing was performed on PBMCs or T cells enriched from blood (not recorded which).

CDR3 region: CASRPTGYGYTF. CDR3 in DNA: TGTGCCAGCAGACCTACAGGGTACGGCTACACCTTC. J is TRBJ1-2 and V is TRBV6-5; a possible D gene is TRBD1 (6 bases). V was shortened by 6 bases and J by 8 bases, with 13 bases between the two germline ends. Germline CDR1 and CDR2: MNHEY and SVGAGI. The CDR3 runs 12 residues.